This record covers a single TCR beta chain. This sample is drawn from a study of CD8 T cells in Susac syndrome. RNA, at about 0.5 to 1 ug, was reverse transcribed with random hexamers. Using its own MiXCR run on the immunoSEQ multiplex PCR reads, TCRdb lists one record per CDR3 protein. Of some 190,000 distinct CDR3 sequences listed, approximately 96% were seen once; the top ten hold 0.093%. Germline V gives CDR1 DFQATT, CDR2 SNEGSKA (reference sequence). This CDR3 region has 14 residues. The V and J ends lost 2 bases and 0 bases respectively, with 10 bases between them. This clonotype originated in a human donor with multiple sclerosis. Sequences were obtained from CD4+ T cells from PBMCs. This sequence joins TRBV20-1 and TRBJ1-1; unclear D gene. The DNA of the CDR3 is TGCAGTGCTAGAAGAGGAGGGATGAACACTGAAGCTTTCTTT. It yields the protein CSARRGGMNTEAFF.